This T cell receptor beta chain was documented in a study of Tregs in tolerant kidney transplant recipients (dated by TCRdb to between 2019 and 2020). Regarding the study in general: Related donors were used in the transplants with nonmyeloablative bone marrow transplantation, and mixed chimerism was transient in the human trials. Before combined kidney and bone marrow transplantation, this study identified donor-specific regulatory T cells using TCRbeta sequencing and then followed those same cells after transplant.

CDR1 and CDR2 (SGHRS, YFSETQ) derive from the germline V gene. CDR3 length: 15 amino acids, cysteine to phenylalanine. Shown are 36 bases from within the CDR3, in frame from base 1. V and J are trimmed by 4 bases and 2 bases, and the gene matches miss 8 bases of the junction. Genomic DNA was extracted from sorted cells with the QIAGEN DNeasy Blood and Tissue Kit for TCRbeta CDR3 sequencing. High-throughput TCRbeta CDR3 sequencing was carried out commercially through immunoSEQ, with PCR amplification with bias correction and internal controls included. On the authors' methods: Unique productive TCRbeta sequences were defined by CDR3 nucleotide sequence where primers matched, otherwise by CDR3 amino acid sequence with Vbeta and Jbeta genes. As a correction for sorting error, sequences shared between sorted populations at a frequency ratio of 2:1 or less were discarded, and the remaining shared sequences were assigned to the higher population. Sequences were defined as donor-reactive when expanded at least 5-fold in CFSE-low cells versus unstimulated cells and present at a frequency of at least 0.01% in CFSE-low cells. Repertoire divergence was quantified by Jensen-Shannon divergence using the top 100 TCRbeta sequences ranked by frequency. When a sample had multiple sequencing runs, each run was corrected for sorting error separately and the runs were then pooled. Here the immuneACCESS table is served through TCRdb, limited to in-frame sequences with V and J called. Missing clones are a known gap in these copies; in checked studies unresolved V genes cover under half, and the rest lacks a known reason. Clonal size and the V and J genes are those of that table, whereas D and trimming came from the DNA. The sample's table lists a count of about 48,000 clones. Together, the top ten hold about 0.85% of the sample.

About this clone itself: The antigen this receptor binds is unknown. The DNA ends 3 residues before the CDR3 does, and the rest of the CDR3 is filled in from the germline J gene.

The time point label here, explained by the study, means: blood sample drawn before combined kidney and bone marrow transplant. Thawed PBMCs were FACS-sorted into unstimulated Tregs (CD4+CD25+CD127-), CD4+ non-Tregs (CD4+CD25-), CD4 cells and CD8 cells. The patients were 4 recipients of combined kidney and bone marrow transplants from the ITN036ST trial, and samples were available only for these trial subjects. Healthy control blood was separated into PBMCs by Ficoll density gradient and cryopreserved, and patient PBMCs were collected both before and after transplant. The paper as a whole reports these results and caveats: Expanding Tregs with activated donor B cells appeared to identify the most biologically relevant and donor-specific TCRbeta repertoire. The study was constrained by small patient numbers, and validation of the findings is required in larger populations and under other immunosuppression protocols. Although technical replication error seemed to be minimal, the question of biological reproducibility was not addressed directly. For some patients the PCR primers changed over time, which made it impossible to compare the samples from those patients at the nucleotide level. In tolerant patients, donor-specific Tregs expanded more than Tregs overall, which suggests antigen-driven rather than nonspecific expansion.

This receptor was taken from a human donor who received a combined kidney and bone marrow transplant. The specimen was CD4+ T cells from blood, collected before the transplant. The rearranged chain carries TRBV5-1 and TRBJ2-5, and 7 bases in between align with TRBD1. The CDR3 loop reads CASSPLRQGQETQYF. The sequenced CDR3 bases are TGCGCCAGCAGCCCACTTCGACAGGGTCAAGAGACC.